This T cell receptor beta chain emerged from a study of long-term antiretroviral therapy in people with HIV (dated by TCRdb to 2021 to 2024). For the wider study: Collection of the earliest samples took place about a decade ahead of the 2015 WHO recommendation for immediate ART, at a time when ART was typically delayed until CD4 counts fell. A retrospective serial study tested whether ART initiation and durable HIV suppression were associated with changes in peripheral blood TRB repertoire composition and diversity. The cohort contributed 150 to 200 cryopreserved PBMC samples from 30 adults with confirmed HIV infection, collected serially over a mean of around six years (range 1-12). Among the 25 to 30 participants with HIV, about a dozen were female. No cross-contamination during QIAcube processing was seen in test extractions of a monoclonal T-cell line run alongside about 33 polyclonal samples.

The immunoSEQ hsTCRB v3.0 assay was used at survey level resolution to sequence the TRB variable region. TRB sequencing targeted a depth of 40,000-50,000 T-cell genomes per sample. TRB libraries were pooled and sequenced on an Illumina MiSeq using a v3 150-cycle kit. Per the authors' processing: Repertoire analysis was run in R within a reproducible Nextflow workflow that covered QC, data transformation and analysis. LymphoSeq2, an R package for exploring AIRR-Seq data, was used to implement the custom analyses. A handful of samples that produced fewer than 5000 total TRB sequences were removed, so approximately 170 HIV repertoires were analyzed. Of the 188 retained HIV repertoires, roughly 61 were collected before and about 130 after ART initiation. Repertoires were downsampled to 5000 TRB nucleotide sequences, and summary statistics were averaged over 100 downsampling iterations. Only TRB sequences with CDR3 regions of at least seven amino acids were retained for analysis. Two measures captured diversity: a Shannon entropy-derived clonality score and the Gini coefficient. In the repertoire networks, any two of the top 5000 CDR3 amino acid sequences were connected whenever the two sequences differed by an edit distance of one. GLIPH2 predicted antigen specificity groups and MHC restriction for TRB CDR3 amino acid sequences. To flag known associations with CMV, EBV, HIV or tissue antigens, CDR3 amino acid sequences were compared against VDJdb and McPAS-TCR. Pre-ART, post-ART and control groups were compared with Wilcoxon signed-rank tests and Holm-Bonferroni correction. The source is immuneACCESS, and TCRdb retained only in-frame sequences with V and J called. Part of the clones is not carried over; for the studies checked, unresolved V genes explain less than half of this, and the remainder is unexplained. The V and J calls and the clone size are those of that table, but D and trimming were determined from the DNA. The sample data list tens of thousands of clones, and 70% to 90% of these were observed just once. Roughly a tenth of the sample belongs to the ten largest clones.

Points the paper makes about the study in general: Inferences about post-ART repertoire changes were limited because no data were available on ART adherence, viral resistance or therapy changes. Compared with controls, HIV repertoires had narrower CDR3 length ranges, and the network structure pointed to an antigen-experienced repertoire that shifted only slightly toward naive after ART. The samples span the years 2004 to 2017, and the ART regimens used at that time may not be as effective as current regimens. Limited PBMC availability meant only the TCR beta chain was sequenced, without alpha chain pairing. Expanded TRB clones identified before ART initiation dominated the repertoire at all time points, although this dominance fluctuated and declined in many PLHIV after ART. ART initiation was associated with a significant increase in TRB diversity, but diversity stayed significantly below transplant donor controls even after long-term ART. Because cell numbers in pre-ART samples were limited, unsorted PBMC were profiled instead of sorted CD4+ and CD8+ T cells.

Participants were included only if at least one PBMC sample before ART initiation and at least two post-ART samples were available. Every participant with HIV received treatment in the United States of America. Before DNA extraction, cryopreserved samples containing 1-10 million PBMC were thawed and washed. At the time of the earliest PBMC sample for each participant with HIV, ages ranged from about 20 to 54 years. Per participant, PBMC samples came from 1-4 timepoints prior to ART initiation and 2-8 timepoints following ART initiation, for a median of 7 samples. Serial HIV viral load, CD4+ T-cell count, ART history and demographic data were obtained for every participant. Using a Qiagen kit on a QIAcube, genomic DNA was extracted from unsorted PBMC, with samples processed in batches of 12. Regarding this clone: The antigen it binds to is not known. Base-call qualities are not available, and no considerably larger clone is one nucleotide away.

For CDR1 and CDR2, the germline V gene lists SGHTA and FQGNSA. The trim is 6 bases for V and 4 bases for J, with a gap of 22 bases between the germline ends. The cysteine opens and the phenylalanine closes a CDR3 of 17 amino acids. The sequence is cut down to CDR3 DNA, 51 bases in frame from base 1. The chain uses TRBV7-2 and TRBJ1-5, and the D gene may be TRBD1, 6 bases matching. The origin of this receptor is a young man with HIV. Sequenced material: unsorted PBMCs, taken 2.2 years after starting antiretroviral therapy. The sequenced DNA: TGTGCCAGCAGTACAAGGGGGGAGGGGCTGACAAATCAGCCCCAGCATTTT. The resulting protein is CASSTRGEGLTNQPQHF.